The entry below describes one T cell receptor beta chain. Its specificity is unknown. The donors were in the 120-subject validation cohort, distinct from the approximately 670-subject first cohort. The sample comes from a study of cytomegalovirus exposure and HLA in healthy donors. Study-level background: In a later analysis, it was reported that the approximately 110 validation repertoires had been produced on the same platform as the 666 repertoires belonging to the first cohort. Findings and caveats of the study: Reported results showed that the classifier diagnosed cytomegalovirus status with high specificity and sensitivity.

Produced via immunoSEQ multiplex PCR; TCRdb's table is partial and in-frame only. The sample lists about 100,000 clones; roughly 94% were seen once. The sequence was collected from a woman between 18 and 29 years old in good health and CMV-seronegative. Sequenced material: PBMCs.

CDR3 amino acids: CASSQDERASGSTEQYF. The CDR3 coding sequence is TGTGCCAGCAGCCAAGATGAGCGAGCTAGCGGGAGTACCGAGCAGTACTTC. This sequence joins TRBV14 and TRBJ2-7; 10 positions match TRBD2. The junction had 11 bases not matched to a gene; V was cut back by 0 bases and J by 6 bases. The CDR3 contains 17 residues. Germline V CDR1 and CDR2: SGHDN, FVKESK.